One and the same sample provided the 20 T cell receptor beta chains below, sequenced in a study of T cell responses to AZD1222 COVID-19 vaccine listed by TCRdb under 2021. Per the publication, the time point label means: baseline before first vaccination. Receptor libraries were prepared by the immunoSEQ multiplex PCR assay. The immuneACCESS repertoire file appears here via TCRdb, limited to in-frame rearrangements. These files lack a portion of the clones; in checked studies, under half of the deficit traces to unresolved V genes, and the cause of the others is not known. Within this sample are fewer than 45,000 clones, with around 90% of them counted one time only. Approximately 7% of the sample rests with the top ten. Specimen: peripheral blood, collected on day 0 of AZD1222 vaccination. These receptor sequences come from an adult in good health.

CDR3 loop: CASSETGEPQHF. CDR3 DNA: TGTGCCAGTAGTGAGACAGGGGAACCCCAGCATTTT. The rearrangement links TRBV19 to TRBJ1-5; TRBD1 matches at 8 bases. CDR3 size: 12 residues. The V gene end was trimmed by 5 bases and the J gene end by 10 bases; junction bases not matched to a gene: 4. Germline V gives CDR1 LNHDA, CDR2 SQIVND (reference sequence).

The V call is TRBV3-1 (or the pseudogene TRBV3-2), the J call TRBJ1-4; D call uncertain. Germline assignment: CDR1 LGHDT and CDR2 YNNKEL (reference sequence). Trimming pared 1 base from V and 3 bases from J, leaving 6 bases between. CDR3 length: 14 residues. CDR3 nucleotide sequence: TGTGCCAGCAGCCAAGGTTCGGCTAATGAAAAACTGTTTTTT. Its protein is CASSQGSANEKLFF.

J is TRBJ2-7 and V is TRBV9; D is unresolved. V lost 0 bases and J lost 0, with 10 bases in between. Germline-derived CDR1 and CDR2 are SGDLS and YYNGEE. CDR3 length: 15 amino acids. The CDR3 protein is CASSVDAASSYEQYF. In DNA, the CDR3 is TGTGCCAGCAGCGTAGACGCAGCCTCCTCCTACGAGCAGTACTTC. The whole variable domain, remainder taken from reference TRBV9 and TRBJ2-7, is DSGVTQTPKHLITATGQRVTLRCSPRSGDLSVYWYQQSLDQGLQFLIQYYNGEERAKGNILERFSAQQFPDLHSELNLSSLELGDSALYFCASSVDAASSYEQYFGPGTRLTVT.

The DNA of the CDR3 is TGTGCCAGCAGCTCGGGACAGGGACCCAACGAGCAGTACTTC. Translation gives CASSSGQGPNEQYF. The gene calls are TRBV7-2 and TRBJ2-7; 9 nucleotides line up with TRBD1. The CDR3 covers 14 residues. The germline V gene has CDR1 SGHTA and CDR2 FQGNSA. V lost 4 bases to trimming and J lost 5 bases; unmatched junction nucleotides: 6.

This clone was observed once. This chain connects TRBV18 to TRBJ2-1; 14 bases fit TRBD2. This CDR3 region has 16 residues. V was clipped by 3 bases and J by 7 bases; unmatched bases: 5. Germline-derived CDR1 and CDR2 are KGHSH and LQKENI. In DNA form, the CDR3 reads TGTGCCAGCTCACCGCCGGGACTAGCGGGAGATAATGAGCAGTTCTTC. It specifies CASSPPGLAGDNEQFF. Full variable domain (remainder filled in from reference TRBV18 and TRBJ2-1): NAGVMQNPRHLVRRRGQEARLRCSPMKGHSHVYWYRQLPEEGLKFMVYLQKENIIDESGMPKERFSAEFPKEGPSILRIQQVVRGDSAAYFCASSPPGLAGDNEQFFGPGTRLTVL.

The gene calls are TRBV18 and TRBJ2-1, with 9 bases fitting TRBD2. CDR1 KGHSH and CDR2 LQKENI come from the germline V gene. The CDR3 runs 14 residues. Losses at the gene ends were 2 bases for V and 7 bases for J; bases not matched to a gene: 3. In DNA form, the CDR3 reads TGTGCCAGCTCACCAGCGGGGGGGAGGAATGAGCAGTTCTTC. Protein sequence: CASSPAGGRNEQFF.

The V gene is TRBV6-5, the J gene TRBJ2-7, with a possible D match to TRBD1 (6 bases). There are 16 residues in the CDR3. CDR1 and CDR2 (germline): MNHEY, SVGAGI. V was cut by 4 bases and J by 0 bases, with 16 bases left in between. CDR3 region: CASSSPSGQSSYEQYF. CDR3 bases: TGTGCCAGCAGTTCCCCGTCAGGACAGAGCTCCTACGAGCAGTACTTC.

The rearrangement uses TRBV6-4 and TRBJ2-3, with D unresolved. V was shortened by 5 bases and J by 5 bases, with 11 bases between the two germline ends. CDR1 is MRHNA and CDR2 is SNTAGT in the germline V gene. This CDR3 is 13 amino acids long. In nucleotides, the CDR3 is TGTGCCAGCAGTACAGAGACCGGAGATACGCAGTATTTT. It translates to CASSTETGDTQYF.

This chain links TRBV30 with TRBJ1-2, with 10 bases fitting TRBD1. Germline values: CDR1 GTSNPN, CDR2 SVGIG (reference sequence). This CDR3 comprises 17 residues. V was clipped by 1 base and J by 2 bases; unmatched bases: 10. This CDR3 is CAWSALPAGQGNYGYTF. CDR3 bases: TGTGCCTGGAGTGCCCTTCCTGCGGGACAGGGGAACTATGGCTACACCTTC.

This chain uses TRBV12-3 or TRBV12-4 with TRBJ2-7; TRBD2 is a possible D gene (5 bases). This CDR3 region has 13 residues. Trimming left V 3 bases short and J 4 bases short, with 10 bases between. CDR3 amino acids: CASSLQTGYEQYF. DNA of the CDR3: TGTGCCAGCAGTTTGCAGACGGGATACGAGCAGTACTTC.

DNA of the CDR3: TGTGCCAGCAGCTTGGGACAGGGGGCAAACTATGGCTACACCTTC. Residues: CASSLGQGANYGYTF. The chain uses TRBV11-2 and TRBJ1-2; TRBD1 matches 12 bases. Per the germline V gene, CDR1 is SGHAT and CDR2 is FQNNGV. The ends lost 3 bases at V and 2 bases at J; junction bases unmatched: 1. The CDR3 loop spans 15 amino acids.

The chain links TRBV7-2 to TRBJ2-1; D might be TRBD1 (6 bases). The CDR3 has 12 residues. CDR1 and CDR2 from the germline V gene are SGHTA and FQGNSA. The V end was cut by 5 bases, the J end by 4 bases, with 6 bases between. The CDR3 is CASSDRYNEQFF. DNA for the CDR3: TGTGCCAGCAGCGACAGGTACAATGAGCAGTTCTTC.

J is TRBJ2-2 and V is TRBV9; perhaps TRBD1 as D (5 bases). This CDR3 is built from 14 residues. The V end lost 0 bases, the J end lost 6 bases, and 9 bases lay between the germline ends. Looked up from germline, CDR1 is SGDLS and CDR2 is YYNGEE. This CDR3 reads CASSVDLGAGELFF. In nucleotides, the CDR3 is TGTGCCAGCAGCGTAGATCTAGGGGCCGGGGAGCTGTTTTTT.

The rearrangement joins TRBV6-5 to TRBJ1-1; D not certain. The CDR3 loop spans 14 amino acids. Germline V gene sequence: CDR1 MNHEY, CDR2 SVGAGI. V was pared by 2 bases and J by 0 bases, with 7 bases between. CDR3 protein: CASSYGGLNTEAFF. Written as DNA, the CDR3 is TGTGCCAGCAGTTACGGAGGGCTGAACACTGAAGCTTTCTTT.

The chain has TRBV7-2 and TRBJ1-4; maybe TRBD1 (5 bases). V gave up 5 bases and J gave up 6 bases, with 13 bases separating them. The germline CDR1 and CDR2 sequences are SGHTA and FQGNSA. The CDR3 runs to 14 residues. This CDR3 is CASSLGGVDEKLFF. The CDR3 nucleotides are TGTGCCAGCAGCCTCGGGGGAGTGGATGAAAAACTGTTTTTT. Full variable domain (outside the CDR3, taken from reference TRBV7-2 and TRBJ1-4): GAGVSQSPSNKVTEKGKDVELRCDPISGHTALYWYRQSLGQGLEFLIYFQGNSAPDKSGLPSDRFSAERTGGSVSTLTIQRTQQEDSAVYLCASSLGGVDEKLFFGSGTQLSVL.

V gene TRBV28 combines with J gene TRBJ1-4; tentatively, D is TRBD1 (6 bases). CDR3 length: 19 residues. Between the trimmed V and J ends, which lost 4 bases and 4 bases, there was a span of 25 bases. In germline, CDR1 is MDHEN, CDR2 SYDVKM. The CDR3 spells CASSSLGWGAQRGNEKLFF. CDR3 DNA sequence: TGTGCCAGCAGTTCCCTCGGATGGGGGGCGCAGAGGGGTAATGAAAAACTGTTTTTT.

The CDR3 here is CASSRLGATGWRYYEQYF. DNA of the CDR3: TGTGCCAGCAGCCGCTTGGGGGCGACAGGCTGGAGGTACTACGAGCAGTACTTC. The chain carries TRBV14 and TRBJ2-7, with a tentative D call TRBD1 (6 bases). The CDR3 sequence is 18 residues long. The germline V and J ends were trimmed by 4 bases and 3 bases, with 25 bases remaining between them. CDR1 SGHDN and CDR2 FVKESK come from the germline V gene.

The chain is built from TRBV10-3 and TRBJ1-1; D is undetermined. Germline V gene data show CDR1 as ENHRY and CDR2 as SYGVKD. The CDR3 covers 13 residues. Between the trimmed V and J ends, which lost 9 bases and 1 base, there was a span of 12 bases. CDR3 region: CAIVGQKNTEAFF. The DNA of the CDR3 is TGTGCCATAGTCGGGCAGAAGAACACTGAAGCTTTCTTT.

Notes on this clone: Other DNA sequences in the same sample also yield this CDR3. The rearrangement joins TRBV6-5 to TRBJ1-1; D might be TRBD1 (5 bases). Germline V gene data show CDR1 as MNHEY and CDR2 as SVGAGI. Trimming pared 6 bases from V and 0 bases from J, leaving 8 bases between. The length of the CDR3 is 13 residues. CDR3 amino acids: CASSPTVNTEAFF. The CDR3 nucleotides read TGTGCCAGCAGCCCGACAGTGAACACTGAAGCTTTCTTT.

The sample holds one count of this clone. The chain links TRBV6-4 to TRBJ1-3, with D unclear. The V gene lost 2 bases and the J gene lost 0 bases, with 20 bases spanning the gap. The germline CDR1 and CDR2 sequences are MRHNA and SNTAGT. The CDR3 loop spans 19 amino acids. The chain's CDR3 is CASSDHLTQALSSGNTIYF. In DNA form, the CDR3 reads TGTGCCAGCAGTGACCACTTGACACAAGCCCTAAGCTCTGGAAACACCATATATTTT.